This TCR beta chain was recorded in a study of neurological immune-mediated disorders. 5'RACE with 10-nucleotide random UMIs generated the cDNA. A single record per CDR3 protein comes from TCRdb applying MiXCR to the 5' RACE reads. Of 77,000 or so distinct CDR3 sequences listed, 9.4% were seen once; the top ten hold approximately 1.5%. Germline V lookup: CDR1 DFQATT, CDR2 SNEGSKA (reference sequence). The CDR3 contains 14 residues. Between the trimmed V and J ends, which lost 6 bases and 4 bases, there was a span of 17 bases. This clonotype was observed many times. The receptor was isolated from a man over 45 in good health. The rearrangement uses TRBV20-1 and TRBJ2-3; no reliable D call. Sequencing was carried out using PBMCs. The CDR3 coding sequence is TGCAGTGCGGCCGCCGGGTTCAGCCCAGATACGCAGTATTTT. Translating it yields CSAAAGFSPDTQYF.